These 3 T cell receptor beta chains were all obtained from the same sample, sequenced in a study of T cells in Graves' hyperthyroidism and ophthalmopathy. RNA transcripts yielded amplified TCR beta CDR3 regions. A first-round RT-PCR of the TCR CDR3 used the HTBI primer set. TCRdb analysed the multiplex PCR reads with MiXCR anew, one entry per CDR3 protein. This repertoire shows a few hundred thousand distinct CDR3 sequences, 46% found once; its top ten account for roughly 7.7%. Sequencing used peripheral blood or thyroid tissue (not recorded which). These receptors were taken from a woman aged 18-30 years with Graves' hyperthyroidism.

This clonotype was seen ten or more times. CDR3 region: CATSRERTLNSNQPQHF. DNA of the CDR3: TGTGCCACCAGCAGAGAGAGGACTCTTAATAGCAATCAGCCCCAGCATTTT. The chain employs TRBV15 and TRBJ1-5; D call uncertain. The CDR3 consists of 17 residues. V lost 0 bases and J lost 0, with 12 bases in between. Germline V gives CDR1 LNHNV, CDR2 YYDKDF (reference sequence).

For this clonotype: With a much larger clone just one base away, this may be a read error. The J gene is TRBJ2-5, the V gene TRBV6-6, with TRBD2 as a possible D gene (5 bases). Germline-derived CDR1 and CDR2 are MNHNY and SVGAGI (reference sequence). CDR3 length: 12 amino acids. The CDR3 loop reads CAGSYGGGTQYF. CDR3 coding DNA: TGTGCCGGCAGTTATGGAGGCGGGACCCAGTACTTC.

This chain connects TRBV9 to TRBJ1-1, with D perhaps TRBD1 (5 bases). V gave up 3 bases and J gave up 0 bases, with 15 bases separating them. The CDR3 spans 16 residues. Germline V gene lookup returns CDR1 SGDLS and CDR2 YYNGEE. DNA for the CDR3: TGTGCCAGCAGCGAAACGTCCGCAGGGATGAACACTGAAGCTTTCTTT. Residues: CASSETSAGMNTEAFF.